Below, one T cell receptor (beta chain) is given with its context. Its antigen is not known. The data originate from a study of OX40 agonist ivuxolimab in advanced cancers. General study points: CD4+ and CD8+ blood T cells expanded clonally by week 6 at 0.1 to 3.0 mg/kg.

TCRdb's table, derived via immunoSEQ multiplex PCR, lists solely in-frame clones and lacks some. This table holds about 60,000 clones, about 90% found once. Germline loops: CDR1 LGHNA, CDR2 YSLEER. The CDR3 is 17 residues long. With 0 bases clipped from V and 8 bases from J, the junction kept 13 bases outside the gene matches. The rearrangement joins TRBV4-3 to TRBJ2-1, with 7 positions matching TRBD2. This sequence originates from an adult with an advanced solid tumor such as melanoma, head and neck, liver or kidney cancer. This specimen consisted of CD4+ or CD8+ T cells sorted from blood, obtained in a trial of the OX40 agonist ivuxolimab. The CDR3 sequence: CASSQDGGLEGMDEQFF. The CDR3 nucleotides are TGCGCCAGCAGCCAAGATGGAGGACTAGAGGGCATGGATGAGCAGTTCTTC.